Listed below are T cell receptor beta chains from one sample, sequenced in a study of early T cells in non-severe SARS-CoV-2 infection. TCRdb re-analysed the 5' RACE reads in MiXCR, keeping a single row per CDR3 protein. The table has 20,000 to 25,000 distinct CDR3 sequences, nearly 5.5% seen once; the top ten hold about 11%. The source material was whole blood. The origin of the receptors is an adult who was a healthcare worker with PCR-confirmed SARS-CoV-2 infection or an uninfected control (not recorded which). Each CDR3 is given with its conserved first and last residue. The order of the fields is clone size, V gene, D gene, J gene, CDR3 DNA, CDR3 protein. A D gene is named only where the DNA matches it firmly. Clone size, where shown, is once, few, many, or a class for clones that have expanded.

clone size: medium-sized
V gene: TRBV6-4
D gene: .
J gene: TRBJ2-1
CDR3 DNA: TGTGCCAGCAGTGACTCAAGCGCCAATGAGCAGTTCTTC
CDR3 protein: CASSDSSANEQFF

clone size: many
V gene: TRBV29-1
D gene: .
J gene: TRBJ2-5
CDR3 DNA: TGCAGCGTTGAAAGTAGGAGGATCCAAGAGACCCAGTACTTC
CDR3 protein: CSVESRRIQETQYF

clone size: many
V gene: TRBV7-2
D gene: .
J gene: TRBJ2-5
CDR3 DNA: TGTGCCAGCAGCCGTACCCGACAAGAGACCCAGTACTTC
CDR3 protein: CASSRTRQETQYF

clone size: .
V gene: TRBV6-6
D gene: TRBD2
J gene: TRBJ2-1
CDR3 DNA: TGTGCCAGCACGAGCGGGAGGGCTTACAATGAGCAGTTCTTC
CDR3 protein: CASTSGRAYNEQFF

clone size: .
V gene: TRBV6-5
D gene: .
J gene: TRBJ2-2
CDR3 DNA: TGTGCCAGCAGTTACTGGGCCGACACCGGGGAGCTGTTTTTT
CDR3 protein: CASSYWADTGELFF

clone size: few
V gene: TRBV12-3/TRBV12-4
D gene: .
J gene: TRBJ2-1
CDR3 DNA: TGTGCCAGCAGTTTCCGGCGGCCTCCCTACAATGAGCAGTTCTTC
CDR3 protein: CASSFRRPPYNEQFF

clone size: many
V gene: TRBV29-1
D gene: TRBD2
J gene: TRBJ2-5
CDR3 DNA: TGCAGCGGAGGGACTAGCGGAGAGACCCAGTACTTC
CDR3 protein: CSGGTSGETQYF

clone size: .
V gene: TRBV19
D gene: TRBD1
J gene: TRBJ1-4
CDR3 DNA: TGTGCCAGTAGCCCCGGGACAGCAACTAATGAAAAACTGTTTTTT
CDR3 protein: CASSPGTATNEKLFF

clone size: many
V gene: TRBV5-4
D gene: .
J gene: TRBJ2-7
CDR3 DNA: TGTGCCAGCAGCTTGGGCGGACGGCTTTACGAGCAGTACTTC
CDR3 protein: CASSLGGRLYEQYF

clone size: few
V gene: TRBV7-9
D gene: TRBD1
J gene: TRBJ2-7
CDR3 DNA: TGTGCCAGCAGCTTAGATAGGCAGGGGGCCTCCTACGAGCAGTACTTC
CDR3 protein: CASSLDRQGASYEQYF